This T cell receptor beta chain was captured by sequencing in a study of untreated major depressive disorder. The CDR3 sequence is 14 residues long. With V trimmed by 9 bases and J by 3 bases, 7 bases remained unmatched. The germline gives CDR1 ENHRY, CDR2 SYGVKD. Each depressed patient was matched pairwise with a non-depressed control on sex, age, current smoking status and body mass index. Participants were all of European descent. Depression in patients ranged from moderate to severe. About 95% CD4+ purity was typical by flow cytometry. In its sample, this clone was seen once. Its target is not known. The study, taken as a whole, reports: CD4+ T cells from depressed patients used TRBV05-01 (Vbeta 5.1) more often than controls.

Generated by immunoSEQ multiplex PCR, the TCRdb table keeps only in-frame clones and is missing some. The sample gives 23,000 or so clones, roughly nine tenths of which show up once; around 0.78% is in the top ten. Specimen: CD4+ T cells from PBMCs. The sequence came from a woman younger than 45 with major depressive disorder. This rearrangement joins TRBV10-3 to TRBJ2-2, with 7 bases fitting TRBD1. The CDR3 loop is CAMKPDRHTGELFF. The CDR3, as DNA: TGTGCCATGAAACCGGACAGGCACACCGGGGAGCTGTTTTTT.